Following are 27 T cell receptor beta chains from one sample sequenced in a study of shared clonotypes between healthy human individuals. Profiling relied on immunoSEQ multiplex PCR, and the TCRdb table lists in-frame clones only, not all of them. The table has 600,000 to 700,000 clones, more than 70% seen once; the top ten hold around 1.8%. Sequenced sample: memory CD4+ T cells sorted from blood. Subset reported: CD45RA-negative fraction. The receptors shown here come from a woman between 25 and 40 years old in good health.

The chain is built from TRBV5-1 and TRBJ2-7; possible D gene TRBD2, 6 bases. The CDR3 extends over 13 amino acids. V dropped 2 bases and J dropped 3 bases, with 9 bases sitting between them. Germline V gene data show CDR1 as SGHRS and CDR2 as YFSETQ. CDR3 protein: CASSFLADYEQYF. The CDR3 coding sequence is TGCGCCAGCAGCTTCTTAGCGGACTACGAGCAGTACTTC.

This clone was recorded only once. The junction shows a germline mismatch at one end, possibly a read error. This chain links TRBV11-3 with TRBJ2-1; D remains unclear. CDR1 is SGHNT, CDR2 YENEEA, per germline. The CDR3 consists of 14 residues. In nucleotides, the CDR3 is TGTGCCAGCAGTTTAGGAGAAGCGTATAGTGAGCAGTTCTTC. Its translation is CASSLGEAYSEQFF.

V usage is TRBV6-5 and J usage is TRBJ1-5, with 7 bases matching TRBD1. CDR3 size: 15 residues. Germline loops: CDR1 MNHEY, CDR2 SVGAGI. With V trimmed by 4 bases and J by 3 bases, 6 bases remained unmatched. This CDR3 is CASSSAQGVNQPQHF. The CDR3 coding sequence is TGTGCCAGCAGTTCGGCCCAGGGGGTCAATCAGCCCCAGCATTTT.

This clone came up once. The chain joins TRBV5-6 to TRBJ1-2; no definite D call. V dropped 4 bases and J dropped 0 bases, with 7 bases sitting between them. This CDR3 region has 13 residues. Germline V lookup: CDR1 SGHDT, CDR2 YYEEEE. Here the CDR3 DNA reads TGTGCCAGCAGCACGAGAGCTAACTATGGCTACACCTTC. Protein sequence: CASSTRANYGYTF.

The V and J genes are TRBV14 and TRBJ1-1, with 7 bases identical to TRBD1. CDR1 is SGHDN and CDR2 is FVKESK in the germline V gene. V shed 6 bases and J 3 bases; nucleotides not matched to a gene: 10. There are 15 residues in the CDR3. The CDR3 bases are TGTGCCAGCAGTCCCCCGGGACAGCAGGACACTGAAGCTTTCTTT. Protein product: CASSPPGQQDTEAFF.

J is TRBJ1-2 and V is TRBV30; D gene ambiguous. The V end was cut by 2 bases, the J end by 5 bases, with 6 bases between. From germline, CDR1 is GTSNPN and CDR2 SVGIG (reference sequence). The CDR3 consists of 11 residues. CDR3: CAWSMGYGYTF. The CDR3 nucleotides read TGTGCCTGGAGTATGGGGTATGGCTACACCTTC.

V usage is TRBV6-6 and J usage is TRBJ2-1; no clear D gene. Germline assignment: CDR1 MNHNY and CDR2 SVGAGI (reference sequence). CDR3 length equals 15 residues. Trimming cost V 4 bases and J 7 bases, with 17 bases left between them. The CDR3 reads CASSSHSSVGNEQFF. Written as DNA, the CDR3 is TGTGCCAGCAGTTCCCATTCCTCGGTGGGGAATGAGCAGTTCTTC.

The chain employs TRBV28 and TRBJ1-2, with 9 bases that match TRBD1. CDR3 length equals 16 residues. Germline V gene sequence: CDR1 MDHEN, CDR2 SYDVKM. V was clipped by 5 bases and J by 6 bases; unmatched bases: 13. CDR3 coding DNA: TGTGCCAGCAGTGGATTCCTCATTACAGGGGGCCATGGCTACACCTTC. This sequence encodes CASSGFLITGGHGYTF.

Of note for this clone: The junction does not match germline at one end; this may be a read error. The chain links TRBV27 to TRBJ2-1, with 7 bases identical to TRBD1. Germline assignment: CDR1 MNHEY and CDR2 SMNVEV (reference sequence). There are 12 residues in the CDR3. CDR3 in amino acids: CASSSRTGMVIF. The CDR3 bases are TGTGCCAGCAGTTCCCGGACAGGAATGGTAATCTTC.

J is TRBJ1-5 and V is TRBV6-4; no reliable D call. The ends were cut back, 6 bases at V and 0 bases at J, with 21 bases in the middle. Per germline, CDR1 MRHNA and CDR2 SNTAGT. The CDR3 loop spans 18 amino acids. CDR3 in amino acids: CASSPPWGGLNSNQPQHF. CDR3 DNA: TGTGCCAGCAGCCCCCCGTGGGGAGGACTCAATAGCAATCAGCCCCAGCATTTT.

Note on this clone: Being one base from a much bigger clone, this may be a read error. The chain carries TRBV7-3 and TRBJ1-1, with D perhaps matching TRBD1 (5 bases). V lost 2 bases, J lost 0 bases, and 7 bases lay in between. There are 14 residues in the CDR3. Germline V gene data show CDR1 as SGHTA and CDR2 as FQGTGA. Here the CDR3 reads CASSLLGVNTEAFF. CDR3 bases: TGTGCCAGCAGCTTATTGGGGGTGAACACTGAAGCTTTCTTT.

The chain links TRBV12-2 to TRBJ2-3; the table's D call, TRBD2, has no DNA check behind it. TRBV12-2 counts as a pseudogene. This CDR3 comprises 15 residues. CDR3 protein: CASRFTRLITDTQYF. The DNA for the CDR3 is TGTGCAAGTCGCTTTACGCGGTTAATCACAGATACGCAGTATTTT.

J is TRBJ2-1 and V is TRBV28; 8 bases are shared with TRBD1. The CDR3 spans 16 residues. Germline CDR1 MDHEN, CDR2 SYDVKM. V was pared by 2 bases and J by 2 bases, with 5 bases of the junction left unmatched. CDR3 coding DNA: TGTGCCAGCAGTTTAGCCGGGACAGGACCCTACAATGAGCAGTTCTTC. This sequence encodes CASSLAGTGPYNEQFF.

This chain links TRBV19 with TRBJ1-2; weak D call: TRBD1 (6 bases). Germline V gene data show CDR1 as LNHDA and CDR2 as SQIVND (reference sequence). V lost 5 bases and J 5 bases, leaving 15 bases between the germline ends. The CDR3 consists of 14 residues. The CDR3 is CASSVGVGTYGYTF. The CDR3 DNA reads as TGTGCCAGTAGTGTTGGGGTTGGGACATATGGCTACACCTTC.

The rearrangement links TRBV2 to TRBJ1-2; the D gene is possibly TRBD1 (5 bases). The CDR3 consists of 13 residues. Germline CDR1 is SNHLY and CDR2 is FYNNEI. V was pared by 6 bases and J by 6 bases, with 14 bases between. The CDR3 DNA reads TGTGCCAGCAGCGCTCGGGGACGGGATGGCTACACCTTC. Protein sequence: CASSARGRDGYTF.

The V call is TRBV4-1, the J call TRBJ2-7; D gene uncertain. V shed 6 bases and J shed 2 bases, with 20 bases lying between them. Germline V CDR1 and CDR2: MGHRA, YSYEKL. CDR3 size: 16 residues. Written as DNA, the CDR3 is TGCGCCAGCAGTCTGTATGCCACCCAGGAGACCTACGAGCAGTACTTC. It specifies CASSLYATQETYEQYF.

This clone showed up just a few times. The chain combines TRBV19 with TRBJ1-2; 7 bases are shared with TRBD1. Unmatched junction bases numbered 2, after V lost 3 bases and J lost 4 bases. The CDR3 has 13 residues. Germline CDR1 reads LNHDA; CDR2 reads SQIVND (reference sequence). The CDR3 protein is CASSIRDSYGYTF. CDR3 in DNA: TGTGCCAGTAGTATCCGGGACAGCTATGGCTACACCTTC.

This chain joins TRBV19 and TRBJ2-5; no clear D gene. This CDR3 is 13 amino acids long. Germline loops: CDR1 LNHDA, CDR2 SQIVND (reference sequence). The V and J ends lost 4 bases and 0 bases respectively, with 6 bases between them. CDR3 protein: CASSNQYQETQYF. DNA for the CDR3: TGTGCCAGTAGTAACCAGTACCAAGAGACCCAGTACTTC.

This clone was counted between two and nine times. The CDR3 DNA follows: TGTGCCAGCAGCTTCGGGACAGGGACTGAAGCTTTCTTT. It translates to CASSFGTGTEAFF. This chain links TRBV7-2 with TRBJ1-1; 9 bases align to TRBD1. Per the germline V gene, CDR1 is SGHTA and CDR2 is FQGNSA. Trimming cost V 3 bases and J 5 bases; bases outside gene matches: 1. There are 13 residues in the CDR3. The complete variable domain, with remaining parts taken from reference TRBV7-2 and TRBJ1-1, reads GAGVSQSPSNKVTEKGKDVELRCDPISGHTALYWYRQSLGQGLEFLIYFQGNSAPDKSGLPSDRFSAERTGGSVSTLTIQRTQQEDSAVYLCASSFGTGTEAFFGQGTRLTVV.

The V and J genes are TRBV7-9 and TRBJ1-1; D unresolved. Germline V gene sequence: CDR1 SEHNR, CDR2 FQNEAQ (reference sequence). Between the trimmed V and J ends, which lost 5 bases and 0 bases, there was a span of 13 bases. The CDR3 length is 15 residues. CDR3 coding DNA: TGTGCCAGCAGCCAAAGGGCAGCTATGAACACTGAAGCTTTCTTT. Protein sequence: CASSQRAAMNTEAFF.

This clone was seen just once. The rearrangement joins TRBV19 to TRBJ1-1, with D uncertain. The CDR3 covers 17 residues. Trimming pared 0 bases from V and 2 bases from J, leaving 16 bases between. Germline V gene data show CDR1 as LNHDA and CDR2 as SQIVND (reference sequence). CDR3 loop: CASSIDRLRTGNTEAFF. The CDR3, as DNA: TGTGCCAGTAGTATAGATCGTTTGAGGACGGGCAACACTGAAGCTTTCTTT.

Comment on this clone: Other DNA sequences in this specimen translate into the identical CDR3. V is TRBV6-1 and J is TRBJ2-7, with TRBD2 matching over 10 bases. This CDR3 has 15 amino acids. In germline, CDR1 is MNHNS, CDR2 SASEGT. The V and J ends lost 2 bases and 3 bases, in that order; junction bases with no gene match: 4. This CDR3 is CASSERASGSYEQYF. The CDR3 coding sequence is TGTGCCAGCAGTGAAAGGGCTAGCGGGAGCTACGAGCAGTACTTC.

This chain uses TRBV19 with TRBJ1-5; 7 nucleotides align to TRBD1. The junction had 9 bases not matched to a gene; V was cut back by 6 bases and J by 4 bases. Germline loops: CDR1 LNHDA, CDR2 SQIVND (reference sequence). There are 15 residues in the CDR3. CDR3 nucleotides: TGTGCCAGTAGACCGGGGACAGAGCGAAATCAGCCCCAGCATTTT. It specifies CASRPGTERNQPQHF. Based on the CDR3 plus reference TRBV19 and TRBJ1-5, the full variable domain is DGGITQSPKYLFRKEGQNVTLSCEQNLNHDAMYWYRQDPGQGLRLIYYSQIVNDFQKGDIAEGYSVSREKKESFPLTVTSAQKNPTAFYLCASRPGTERNQPQHFGDGTRLSIL.

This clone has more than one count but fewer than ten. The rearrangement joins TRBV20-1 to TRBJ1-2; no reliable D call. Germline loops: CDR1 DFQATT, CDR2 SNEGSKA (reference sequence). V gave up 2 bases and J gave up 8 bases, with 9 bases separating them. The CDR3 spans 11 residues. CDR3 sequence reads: CSARHSAGYTF. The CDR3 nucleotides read TGCAGTGCTAGACATTCTGCGGGCTACACCTTC.

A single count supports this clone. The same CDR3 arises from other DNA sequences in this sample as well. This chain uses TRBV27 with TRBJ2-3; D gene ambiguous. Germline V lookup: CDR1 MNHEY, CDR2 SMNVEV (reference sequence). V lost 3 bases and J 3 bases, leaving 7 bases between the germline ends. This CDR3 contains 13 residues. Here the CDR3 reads CASSFTFTDTQYF. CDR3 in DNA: TGTGCCAGCAGTTTTACGTTTACAGATACGCAGTATTTT.

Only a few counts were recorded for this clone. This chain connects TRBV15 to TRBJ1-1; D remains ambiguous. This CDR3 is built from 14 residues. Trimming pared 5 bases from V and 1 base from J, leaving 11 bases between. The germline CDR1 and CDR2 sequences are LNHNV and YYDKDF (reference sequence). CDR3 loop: CATSGPHGNTEAFF. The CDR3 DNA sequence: TGTGCCACCAGCGGTCCTCACGGGAACACTGAAGCTTTCTTT.

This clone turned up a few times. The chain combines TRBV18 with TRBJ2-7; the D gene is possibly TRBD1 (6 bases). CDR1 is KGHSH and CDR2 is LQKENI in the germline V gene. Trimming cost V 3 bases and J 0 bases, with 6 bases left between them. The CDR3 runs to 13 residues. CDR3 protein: CASSPGHSYEQYF. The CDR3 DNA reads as TGTGCCAGCTCACCGGGACACTCCTACGAGCAGTACTTC.